This T cell receptor beta chain was retrieved from a study of blood T cell repertoires in COVID-19. At the level of the study: Collection of acute and convalescent COVID-19 samples took place in the United States, Italy and Spain. T cells, B-cell-depleted T cells, or PBMCs supplied cDNA or gDNA.

In the authors' workflow: Amplifying reference gene primers gave estimates of nucleated cell counts. Only in-frame clones appear in the TCRdb table, and some are missing; sequencing was by immunoSEQ multiplex PCR. D and trimming come from the DNA, and the V and J calls and clone size come from that table. The sample has approximately 150,000 clones, about 83% seen once. The source of this sequence is a woman older than 75 with acute or convalescent COVID-19. Material for sequencing was peripheral blood.

The CDR3 sequence: CASSYSTPGVNYGYTF. CDR3 in DNA: TGTGCCAGCAGTTACTCGACCCCAGGGGTGAACTATGGCTACACCTTC. The V call is TRBV6-5, the J call TRBJ1-2; possibly TRBD1 for D (6 bases). The CDR3 runs 16 residues. Trimming cost V 0 bases and J 2 bases, with 13 bases left between them. Germline V CDR1 and CDR2: MNHEY, SVGAGI.